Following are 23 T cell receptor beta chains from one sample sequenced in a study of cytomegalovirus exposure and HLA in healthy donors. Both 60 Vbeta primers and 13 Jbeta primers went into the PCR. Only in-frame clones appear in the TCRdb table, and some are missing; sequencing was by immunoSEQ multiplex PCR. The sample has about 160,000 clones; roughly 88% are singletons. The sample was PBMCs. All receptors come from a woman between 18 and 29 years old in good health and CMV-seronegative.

CDR3 region: CAVRGAFSNQPQHF. In DNA, the CDR3 is TGTGCCGTACGGGGGGCCTTTAGCAATCAGCCCCAGCATTTT. The chain recombines TRBV10-3 with TRBJ1-5, with a tentative D call TRBD1 (6 bases). The CDR3 runs 14 residues. The germline V and J ends were trimmed by 11 bases and 0 bases, with 14 bases remaining between them. Germline V lookup: CDR1 ENHRY, CDR2 SYGVKD.

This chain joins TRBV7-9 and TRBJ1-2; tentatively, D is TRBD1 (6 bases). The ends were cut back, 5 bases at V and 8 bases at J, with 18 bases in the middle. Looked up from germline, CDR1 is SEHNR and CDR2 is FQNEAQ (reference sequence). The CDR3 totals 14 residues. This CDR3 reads CASSRPEDSRGYTF. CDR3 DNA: TGTGCCAGCAGCAGACCCGAGGACAGTCGGGGCTACACCTTC.

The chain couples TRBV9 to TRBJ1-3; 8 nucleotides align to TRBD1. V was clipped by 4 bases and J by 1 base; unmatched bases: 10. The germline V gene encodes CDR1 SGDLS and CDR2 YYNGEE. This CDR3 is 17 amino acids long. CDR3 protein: CASSLSTGGFSGNTIYF. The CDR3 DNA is TGTGCCAGCAGCCTCTCTACAGGGGGATTTTCTGGAAACACCATATATTTT. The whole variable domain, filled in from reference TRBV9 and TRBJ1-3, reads DSGVTQTPKHLITATGQRVTLRCSPRSGDLSVYWYQQSLDQGLQFLIQYYNGEERAKGNILERFSAQQFPDLHSELNLSSLELGDSALYFCASSLSTGGFSGNTIYFGEGSWLTVV.

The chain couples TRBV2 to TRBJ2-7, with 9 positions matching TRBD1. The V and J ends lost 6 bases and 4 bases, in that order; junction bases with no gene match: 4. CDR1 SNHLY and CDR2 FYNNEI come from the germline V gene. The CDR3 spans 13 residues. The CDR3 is CASSRDRVYEQYF. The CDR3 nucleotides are TGTGCCAGCAGCCGGGACAGGGTTTACGAGCAGTACTTC. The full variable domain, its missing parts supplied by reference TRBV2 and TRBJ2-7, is EPEVTQTPSHQVTQMGQEVILRCVPISNHLYFYWYRQILGQKVEFLVSFYNNEISEKSEIFDDQFSVERPDGSNFTLKIRSTKLEDSAMYFCASSRDRVYEQYFGPGTRLTVT.

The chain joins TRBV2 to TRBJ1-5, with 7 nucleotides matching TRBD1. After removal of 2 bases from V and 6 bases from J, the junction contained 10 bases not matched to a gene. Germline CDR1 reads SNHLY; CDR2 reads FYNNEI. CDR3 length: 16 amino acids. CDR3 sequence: CASSESHRGLSQPQHF. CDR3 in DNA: TGTGCCAGCAGTGAATCCCACAGGGGATTAAGTCAGCCCCAGCATTTT.

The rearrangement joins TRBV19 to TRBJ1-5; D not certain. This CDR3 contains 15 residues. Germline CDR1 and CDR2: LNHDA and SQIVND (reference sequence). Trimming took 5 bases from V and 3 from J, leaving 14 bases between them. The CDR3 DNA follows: TGTGCCAGTAGTGTACAACCGGGGAACAATCAGCCCCAGCATTTT. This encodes CASSVQPGNNQPQHF.

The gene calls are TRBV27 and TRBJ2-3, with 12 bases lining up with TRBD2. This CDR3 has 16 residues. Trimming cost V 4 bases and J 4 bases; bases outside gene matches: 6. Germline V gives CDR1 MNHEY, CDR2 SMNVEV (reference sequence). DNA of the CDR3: TGTGCCAGCAGTTCCGAGCGACTAGCGGGGGCAGATACGCAGTATTTT. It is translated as CASSSERLAGADTQYF.

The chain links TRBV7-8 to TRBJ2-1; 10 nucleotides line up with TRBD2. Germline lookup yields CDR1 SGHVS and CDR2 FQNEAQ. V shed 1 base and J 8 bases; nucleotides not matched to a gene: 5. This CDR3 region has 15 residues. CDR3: CASSLGSGGRDEQFF. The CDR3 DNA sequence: TGTGCCAGCAGCTTAGGTAGCGGGGGGAGGGATGAGCAGTTCTTC.

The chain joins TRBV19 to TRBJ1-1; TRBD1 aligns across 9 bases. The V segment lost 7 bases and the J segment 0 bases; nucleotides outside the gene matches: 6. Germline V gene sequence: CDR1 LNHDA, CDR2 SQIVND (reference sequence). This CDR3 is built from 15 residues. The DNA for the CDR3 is TGTGCCAGTACGGGGACAGGGACCATGAACACTGAAGCTTTCTTT. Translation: CASTGTGTMNTEAFF.

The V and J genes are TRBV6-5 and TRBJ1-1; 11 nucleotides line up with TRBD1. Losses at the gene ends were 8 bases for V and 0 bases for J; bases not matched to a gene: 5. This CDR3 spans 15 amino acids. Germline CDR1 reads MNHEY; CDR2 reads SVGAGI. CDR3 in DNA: TGTGCCAGCCGGACAGGGGGCAGGGTGAACACTGAAGCTTTCTTT. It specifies CASRTGGRVNTEAFF.

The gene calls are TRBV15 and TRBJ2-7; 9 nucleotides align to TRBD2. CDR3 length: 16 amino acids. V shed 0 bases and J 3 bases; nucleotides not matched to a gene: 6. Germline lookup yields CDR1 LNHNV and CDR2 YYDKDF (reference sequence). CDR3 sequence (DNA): TGTGCCACCAGCAGAGACCTTAGCGGGGGACGCTACGAGCAGTACTTC. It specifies CATSRDLSGGRYEQYF.

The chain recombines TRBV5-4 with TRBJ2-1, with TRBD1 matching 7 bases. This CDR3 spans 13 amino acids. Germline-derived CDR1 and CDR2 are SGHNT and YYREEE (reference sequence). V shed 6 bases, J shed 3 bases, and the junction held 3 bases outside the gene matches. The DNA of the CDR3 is TGTGCCAGCACGGGACAGAACTACAATGAGCAGTTCTTC. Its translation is CASTGQNYNEQFF.

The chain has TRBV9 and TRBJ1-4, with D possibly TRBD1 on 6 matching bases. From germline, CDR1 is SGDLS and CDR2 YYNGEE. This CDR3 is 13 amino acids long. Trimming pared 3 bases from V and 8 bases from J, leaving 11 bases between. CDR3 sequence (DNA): TGTGCCAGCAGCGCAGGGGTGGAGGAAAAACTGTTTTTT. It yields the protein CASSAGVEEKLFF.

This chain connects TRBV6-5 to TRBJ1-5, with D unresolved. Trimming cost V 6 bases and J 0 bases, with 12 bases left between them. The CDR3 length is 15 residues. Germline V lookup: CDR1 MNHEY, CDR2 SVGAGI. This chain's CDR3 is CASRVYGASNQPQHF. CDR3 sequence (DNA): TGTGCCAGCAGGGTTTATGGAGCTAGCAATCAGCCCCAGCATTTT.

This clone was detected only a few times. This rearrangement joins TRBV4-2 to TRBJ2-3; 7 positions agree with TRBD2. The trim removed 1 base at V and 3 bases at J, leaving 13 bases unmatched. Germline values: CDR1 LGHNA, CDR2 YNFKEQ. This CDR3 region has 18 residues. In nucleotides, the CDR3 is TGTGCCAGCAGCCAAGGGCCTCTGCCGGGGAGGGTTACAGATACGCAGTATTTT. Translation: CASSQGPLPGRVTDTQYF.

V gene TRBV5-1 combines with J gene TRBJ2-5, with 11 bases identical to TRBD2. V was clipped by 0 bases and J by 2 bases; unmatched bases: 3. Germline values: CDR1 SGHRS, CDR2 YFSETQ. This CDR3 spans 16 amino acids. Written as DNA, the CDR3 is TGCGCCAGCAGCTTGGCCGGGACTAGCGGTCAAGAGACCCAGTACTTC. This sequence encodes CASSLAGTSGQETQYF.

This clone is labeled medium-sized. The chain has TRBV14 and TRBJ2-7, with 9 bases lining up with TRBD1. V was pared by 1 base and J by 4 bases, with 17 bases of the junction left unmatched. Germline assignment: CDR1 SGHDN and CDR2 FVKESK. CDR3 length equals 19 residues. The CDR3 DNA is TGTGCCAGCAGCCAAGGCCCCGAAACAGGGGGCTCTTTCGGTTACGAGCAGTACTTC. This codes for CASSQGPETGGSFGYEQYF. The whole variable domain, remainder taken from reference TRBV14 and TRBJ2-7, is EAGVTQFPSHSVIEKGQTVTLRCDPISGHDNLYWYRRVMGKEIKFLLHFVKESKQDESGMPNNRFLAERTGGTYSTLKVQPAELEDSGVYFCASSQGPETGGSFGYEQYFGPGTRLTVT.

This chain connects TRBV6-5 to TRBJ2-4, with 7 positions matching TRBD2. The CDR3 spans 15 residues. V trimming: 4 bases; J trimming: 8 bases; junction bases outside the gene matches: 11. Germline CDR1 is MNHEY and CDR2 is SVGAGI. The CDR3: CASSSSTGGSDIQYF. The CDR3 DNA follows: TGTGCCAGCAGTTCAAGCACGGGGGGAAGTGACATTCAGTACTTC.

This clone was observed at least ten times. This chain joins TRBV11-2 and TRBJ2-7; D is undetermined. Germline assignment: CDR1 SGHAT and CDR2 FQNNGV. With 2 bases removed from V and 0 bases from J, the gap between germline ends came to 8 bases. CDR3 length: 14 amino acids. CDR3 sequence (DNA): TGTGCCAGCAGCTTACTAGGCTACTCCTACGAGCAGTACTTC. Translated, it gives CASSLLGYSYEQYF.

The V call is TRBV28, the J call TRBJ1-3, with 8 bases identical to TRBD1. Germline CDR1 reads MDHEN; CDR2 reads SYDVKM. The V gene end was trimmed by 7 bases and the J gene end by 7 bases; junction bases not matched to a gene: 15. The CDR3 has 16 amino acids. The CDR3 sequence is CASTSLGGQGLNTIYF. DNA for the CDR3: TGTGCCAGCACCTCCTTAGGTGGACAGGGACTCAACACCATATATTTT.

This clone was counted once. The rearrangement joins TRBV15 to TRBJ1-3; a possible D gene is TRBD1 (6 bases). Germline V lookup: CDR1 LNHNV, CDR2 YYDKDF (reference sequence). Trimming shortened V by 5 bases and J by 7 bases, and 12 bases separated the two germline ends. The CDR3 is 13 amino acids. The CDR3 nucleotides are TGTGCCACCAGCCCTGAGACAGGCAACACCATATATTTT. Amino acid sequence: CATSPETGNTIYF.

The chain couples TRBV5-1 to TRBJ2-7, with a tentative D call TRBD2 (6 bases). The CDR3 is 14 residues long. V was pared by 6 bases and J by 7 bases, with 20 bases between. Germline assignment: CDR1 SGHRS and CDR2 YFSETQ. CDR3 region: CASTRSTVAGEQYF. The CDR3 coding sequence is TGCGCCAGCACACGCTCCACAGTCGCGGGAGAGCAGTACTTC.

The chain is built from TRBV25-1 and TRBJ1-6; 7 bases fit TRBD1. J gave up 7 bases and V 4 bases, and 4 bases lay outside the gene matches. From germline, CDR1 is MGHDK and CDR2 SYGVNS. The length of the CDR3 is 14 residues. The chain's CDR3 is CASSGQGINSPLHF. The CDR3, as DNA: TGTGCCAGCAGTGGACAGGGAATAAATTCACCCCTCCACTTT.